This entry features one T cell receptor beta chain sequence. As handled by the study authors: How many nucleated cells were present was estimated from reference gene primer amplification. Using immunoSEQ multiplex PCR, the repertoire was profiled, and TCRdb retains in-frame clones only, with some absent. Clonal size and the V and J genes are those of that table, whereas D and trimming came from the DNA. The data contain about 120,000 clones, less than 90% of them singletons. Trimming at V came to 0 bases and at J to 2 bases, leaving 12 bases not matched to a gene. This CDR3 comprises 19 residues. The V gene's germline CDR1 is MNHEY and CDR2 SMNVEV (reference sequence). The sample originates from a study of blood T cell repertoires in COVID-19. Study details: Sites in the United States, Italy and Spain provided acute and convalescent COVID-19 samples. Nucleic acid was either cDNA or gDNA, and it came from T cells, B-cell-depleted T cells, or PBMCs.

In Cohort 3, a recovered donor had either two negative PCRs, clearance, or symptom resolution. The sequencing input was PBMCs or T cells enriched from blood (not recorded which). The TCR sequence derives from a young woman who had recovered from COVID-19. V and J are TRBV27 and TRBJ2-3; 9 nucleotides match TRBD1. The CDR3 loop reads CASSLSMGQGFGFTDTQYF. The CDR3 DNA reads TGTGCCAGCAGTTTATCAATGGGACAGGGCTTTGGCTTCACAGATACGCAGTATTTT.